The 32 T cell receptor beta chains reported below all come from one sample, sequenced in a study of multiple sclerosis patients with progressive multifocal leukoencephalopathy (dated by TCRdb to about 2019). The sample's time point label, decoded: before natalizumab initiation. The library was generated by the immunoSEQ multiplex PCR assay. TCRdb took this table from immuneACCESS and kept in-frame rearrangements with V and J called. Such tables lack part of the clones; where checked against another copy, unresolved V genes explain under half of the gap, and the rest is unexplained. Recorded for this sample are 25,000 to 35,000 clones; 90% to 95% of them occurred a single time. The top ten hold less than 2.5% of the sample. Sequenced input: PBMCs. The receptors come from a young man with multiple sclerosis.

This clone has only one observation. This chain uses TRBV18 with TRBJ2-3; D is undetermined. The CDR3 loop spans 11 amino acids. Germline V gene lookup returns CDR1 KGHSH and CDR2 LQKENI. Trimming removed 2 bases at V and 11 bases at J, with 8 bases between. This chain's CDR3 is CASSPSVGQYF. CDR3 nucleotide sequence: TGTGCCAGCTCACCATCGGTAGGGCAGTATTTT.

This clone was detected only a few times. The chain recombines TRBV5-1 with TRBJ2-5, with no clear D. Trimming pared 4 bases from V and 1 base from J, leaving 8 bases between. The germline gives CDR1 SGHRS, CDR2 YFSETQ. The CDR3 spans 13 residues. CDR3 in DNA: TGCGCCAGCAGCGGAGAGCTCCAAGAGACCCAGTACTTC. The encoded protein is CASSGELQETQYF. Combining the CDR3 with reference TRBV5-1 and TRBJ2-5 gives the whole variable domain KAGVTQTPRYLIKTRGQQVTLSCSPISGHRSVSWYQQTPGQGLQFLFEYFSETQRNKGNFPGRFSGRQFSNSRSEMNVSTLELGDSALYLCASSGELQETQYFGPGTRLLVL.

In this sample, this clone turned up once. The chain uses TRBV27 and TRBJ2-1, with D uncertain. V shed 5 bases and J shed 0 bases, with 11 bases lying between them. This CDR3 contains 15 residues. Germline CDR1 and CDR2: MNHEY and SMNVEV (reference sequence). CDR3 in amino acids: CASSDTTGSYNEQFF. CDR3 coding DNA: TGTGCCAGCAGTGACACTACGGGCTCCTACAATGAGCAGTTCTTC.

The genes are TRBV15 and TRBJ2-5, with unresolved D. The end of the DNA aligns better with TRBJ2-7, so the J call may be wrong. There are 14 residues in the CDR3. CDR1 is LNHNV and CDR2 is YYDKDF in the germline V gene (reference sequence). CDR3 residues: CATSKRRGFGEQYF. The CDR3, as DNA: TGTGCCACCAGCAAACGGAGAGGCTTCGGCGAGCAGTACTTC.

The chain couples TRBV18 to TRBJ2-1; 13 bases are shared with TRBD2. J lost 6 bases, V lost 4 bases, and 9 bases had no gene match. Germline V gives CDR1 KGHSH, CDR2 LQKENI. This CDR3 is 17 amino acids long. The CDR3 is CASSLSGLAGVSNEQFF. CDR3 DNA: TGTGCCAGCTCACTCTCCGGACTAGCGGGAGTTAGCAATGAGCAGTTCTTC.

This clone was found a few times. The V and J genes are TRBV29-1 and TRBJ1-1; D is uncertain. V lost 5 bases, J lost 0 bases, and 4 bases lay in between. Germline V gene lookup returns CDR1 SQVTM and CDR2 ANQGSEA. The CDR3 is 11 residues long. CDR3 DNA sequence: TGCAGCGTTCAGTTGAACACTGAAGCTTTCTTT. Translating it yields CSVQLNTEAFF.

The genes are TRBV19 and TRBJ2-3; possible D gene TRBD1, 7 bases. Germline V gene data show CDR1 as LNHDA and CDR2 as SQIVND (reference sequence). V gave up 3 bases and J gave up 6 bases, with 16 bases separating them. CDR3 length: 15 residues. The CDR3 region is CASSMMRAGGDTQYF. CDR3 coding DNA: TGTGCCAGTAGTATGATGAGGGCAGGGGGGGATACGCAGTATTTT.

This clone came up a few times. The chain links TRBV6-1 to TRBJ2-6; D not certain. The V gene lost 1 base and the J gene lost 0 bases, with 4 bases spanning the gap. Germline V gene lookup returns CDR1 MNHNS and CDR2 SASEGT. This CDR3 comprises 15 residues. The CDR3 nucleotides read TGTGCCAGCAGTGAAGGGGGCTCTGGGGCCAACGTCCTGACTTTC. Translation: CASSEGGSGANVLTF.

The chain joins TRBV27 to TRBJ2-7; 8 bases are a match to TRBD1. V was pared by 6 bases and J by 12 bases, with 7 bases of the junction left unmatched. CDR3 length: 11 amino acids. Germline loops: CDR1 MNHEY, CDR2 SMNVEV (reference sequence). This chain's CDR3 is CASSPRQGPYV. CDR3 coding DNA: TGTGCCAGCAGCCCCCGACAGGGGCCGTACGTC.

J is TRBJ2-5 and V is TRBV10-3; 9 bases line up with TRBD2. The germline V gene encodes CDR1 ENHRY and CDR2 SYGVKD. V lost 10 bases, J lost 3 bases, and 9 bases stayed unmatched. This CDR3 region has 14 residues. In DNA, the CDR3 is TGTGCCACGGGCGCGGGGGGGGCGGAAGAGACCCAGTACTTC. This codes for CATGAGGAEETQYF.

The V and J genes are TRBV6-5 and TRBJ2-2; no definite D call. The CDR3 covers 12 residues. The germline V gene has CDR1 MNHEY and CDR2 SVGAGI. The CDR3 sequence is CAIGLNTGELFF. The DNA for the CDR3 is TGTGCGATAGGCTTGAACACCGGGGAGCTGTTTTTT.

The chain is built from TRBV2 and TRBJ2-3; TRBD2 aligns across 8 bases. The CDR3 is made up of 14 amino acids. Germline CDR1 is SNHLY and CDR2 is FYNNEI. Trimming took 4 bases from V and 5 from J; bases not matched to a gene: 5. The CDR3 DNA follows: TGTGCCAGCAGTGGAGCGGGAGAGATAGATACGCAGTATTTT. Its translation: CASSGAGEIDTQYF.

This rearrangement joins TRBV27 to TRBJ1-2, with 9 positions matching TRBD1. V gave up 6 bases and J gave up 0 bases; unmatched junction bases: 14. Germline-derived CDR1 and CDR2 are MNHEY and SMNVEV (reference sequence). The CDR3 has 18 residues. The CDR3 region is CASRTSTPRQGANYGYTF. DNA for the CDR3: TGTGCCAGCAGGACATCTACCCCTCGACAGGGGGCTAACTATGGCTACACCTTC.

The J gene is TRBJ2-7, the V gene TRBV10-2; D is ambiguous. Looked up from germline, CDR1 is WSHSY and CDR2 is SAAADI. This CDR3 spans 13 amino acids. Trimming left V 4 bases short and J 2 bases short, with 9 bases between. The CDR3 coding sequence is TGCGCCAGCAGTGCCAGCGCGGCCTACGAGCAGTACGTC. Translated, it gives CASSASAAYEQYV.

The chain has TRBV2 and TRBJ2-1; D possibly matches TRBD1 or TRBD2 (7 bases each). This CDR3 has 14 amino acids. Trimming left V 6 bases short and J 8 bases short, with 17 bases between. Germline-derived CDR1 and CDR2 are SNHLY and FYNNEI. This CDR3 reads CASSEGAGVDEQFF. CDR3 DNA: TGTGCCAGCAGCGAGGGGGCGGGAGTAGATGAGCAGTTCTTC.

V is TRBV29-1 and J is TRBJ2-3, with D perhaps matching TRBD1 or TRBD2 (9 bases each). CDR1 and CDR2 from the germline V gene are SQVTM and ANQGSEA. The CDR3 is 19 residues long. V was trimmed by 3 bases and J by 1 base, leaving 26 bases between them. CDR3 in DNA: TGCAGCGTTGACCCCGACAGGGGGGCGGGGACTAGCCGCACAGATACGCAGTATTTT. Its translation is CSVDPDRGAGTSRTDTQYF.

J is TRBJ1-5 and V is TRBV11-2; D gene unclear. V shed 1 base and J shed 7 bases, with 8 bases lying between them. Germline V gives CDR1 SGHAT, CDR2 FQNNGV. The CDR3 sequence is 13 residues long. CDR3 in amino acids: CASSLGTRQPQHF. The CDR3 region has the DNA TGTGCCAGCAGCTTAGGGACGAGGCAGCCCCAGCATTTT. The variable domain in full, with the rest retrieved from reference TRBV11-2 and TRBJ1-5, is EAGVAQSPRYKIIEKRQSVAFWCNPISGHATLYWYQQILGQGPKLLIQFQNNGVVDDSQLPKDRFSAERLKGVDSTLKIQPAKLEDSAVYLCASSLGTRQPQHFGDGTRLSIL.

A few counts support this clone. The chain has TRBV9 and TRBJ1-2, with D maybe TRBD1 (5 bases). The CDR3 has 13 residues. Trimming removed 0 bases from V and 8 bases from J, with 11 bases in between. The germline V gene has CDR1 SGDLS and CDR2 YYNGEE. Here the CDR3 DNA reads TGTGCCAGCAGCGTAGGGGGGAGAGCCGGCTACACCTTC. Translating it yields CASSVGGRAGYTF.

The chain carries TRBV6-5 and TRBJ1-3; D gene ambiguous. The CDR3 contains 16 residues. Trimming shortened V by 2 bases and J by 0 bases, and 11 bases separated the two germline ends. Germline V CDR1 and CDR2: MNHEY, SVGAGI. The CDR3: CASSYVGGYSGNTIYF. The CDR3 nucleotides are TGTGCCAGCAGTTACGTAGGCGGATACTCTGGAAACACCATATATTTT.

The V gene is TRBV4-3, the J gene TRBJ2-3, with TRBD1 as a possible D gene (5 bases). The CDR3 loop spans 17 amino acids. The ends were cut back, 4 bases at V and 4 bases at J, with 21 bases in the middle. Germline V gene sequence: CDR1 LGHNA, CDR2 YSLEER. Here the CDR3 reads CASSPGMGHQGADTQYF. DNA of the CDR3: TGCGCCAGCAGCCCTGGAATGGGGCACCAAGGGGCAGATACGCAGTATTTT.

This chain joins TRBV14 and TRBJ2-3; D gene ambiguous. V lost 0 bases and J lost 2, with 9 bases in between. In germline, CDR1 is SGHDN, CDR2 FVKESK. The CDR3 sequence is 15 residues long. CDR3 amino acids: CASSQEGWFTDTQYF. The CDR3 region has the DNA TGTGCCAGCAGCCAAGAGGGATGGTTCACAGATACGCAGTATTTT.

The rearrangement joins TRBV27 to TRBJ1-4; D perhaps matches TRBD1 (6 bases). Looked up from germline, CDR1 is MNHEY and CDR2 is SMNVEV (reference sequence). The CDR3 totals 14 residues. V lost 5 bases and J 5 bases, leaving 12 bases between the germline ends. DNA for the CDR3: TGTGCCAGCAGTCACAGGGCTGAGAATGAAAAACTGTTTTTT. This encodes CASSHRAENEKLFF. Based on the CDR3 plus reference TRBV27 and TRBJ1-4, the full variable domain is EAQVTQNPRYLITVTGKKLTVTCSQNMNHEYMSWYRQDPGLGLRQIYYSMNVEVTDKGDVPEGYKVSRKEKRNFPLILESPSPNQTSLYFCASSHRAENEKLFFGSGTQLSVL.

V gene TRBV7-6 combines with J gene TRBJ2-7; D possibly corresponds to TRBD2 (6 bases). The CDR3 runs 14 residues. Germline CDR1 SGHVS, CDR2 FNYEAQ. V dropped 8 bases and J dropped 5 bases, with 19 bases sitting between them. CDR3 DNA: TGTGCCAGCGGCCCCGGGCCCGGCGGGAACGAGCAGTACTTC. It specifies CASGPGPGGNEQYF.

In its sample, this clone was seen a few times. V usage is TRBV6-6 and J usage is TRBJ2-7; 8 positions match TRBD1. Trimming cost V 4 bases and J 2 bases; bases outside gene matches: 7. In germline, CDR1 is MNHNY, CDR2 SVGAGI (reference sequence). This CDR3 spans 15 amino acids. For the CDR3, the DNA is TGTGCCAGCAGTTCCCTCAGACAGGGGACCTACGAGCAGTACTTC. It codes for CASSSLRQGTYEQYF.

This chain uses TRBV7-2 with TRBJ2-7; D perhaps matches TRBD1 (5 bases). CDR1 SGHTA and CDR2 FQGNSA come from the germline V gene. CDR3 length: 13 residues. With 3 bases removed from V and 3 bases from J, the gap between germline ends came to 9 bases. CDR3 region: CASSLDTFYEQYF. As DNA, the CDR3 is TGTGCCAGCAGCTTGGACACCTTCTACGAGCAGTACTTC.

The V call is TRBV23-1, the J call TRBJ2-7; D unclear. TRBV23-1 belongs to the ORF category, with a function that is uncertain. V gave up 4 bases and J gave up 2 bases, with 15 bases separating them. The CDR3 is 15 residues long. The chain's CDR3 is CASSLMVGRPYEQYV. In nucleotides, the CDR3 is TGCGCCAGCAGTCTAATGGTCGGACGGCCCTACGAGCAGTACGTC.

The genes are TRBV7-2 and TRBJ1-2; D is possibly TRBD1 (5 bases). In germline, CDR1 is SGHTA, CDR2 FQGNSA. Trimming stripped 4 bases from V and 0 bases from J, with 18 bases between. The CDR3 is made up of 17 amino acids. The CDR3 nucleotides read TGTGCCAGCAGCTCTCCGATTAGGGGCAGAACTAACTATGGCTACACCTTC. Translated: CASSSPIRGRTNYGYTF.

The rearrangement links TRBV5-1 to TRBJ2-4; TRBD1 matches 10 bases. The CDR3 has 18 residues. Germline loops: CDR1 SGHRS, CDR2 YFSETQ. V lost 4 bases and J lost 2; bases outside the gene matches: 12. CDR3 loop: CASSENPGTGATKNIQYF. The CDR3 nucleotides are TGCGCCAGCAGCGAAAATCCCGGGACAGGGGCTACCAAAAACATTCAGTACTTC.

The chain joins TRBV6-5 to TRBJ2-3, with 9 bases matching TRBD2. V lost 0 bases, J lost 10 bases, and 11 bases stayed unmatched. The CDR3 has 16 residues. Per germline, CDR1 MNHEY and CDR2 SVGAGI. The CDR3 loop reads CASSYSKPIAGAPQYF. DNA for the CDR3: TGTGCCAGCAGTTACTCGAAACCCATAGCGGGAGCACCGCAGTATTTT.

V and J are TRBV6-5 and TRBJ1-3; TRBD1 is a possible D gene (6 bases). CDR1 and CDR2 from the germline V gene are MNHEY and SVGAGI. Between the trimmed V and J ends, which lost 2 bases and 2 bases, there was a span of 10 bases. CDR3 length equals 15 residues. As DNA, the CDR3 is TGTGCCAGCAGTTACCAAGGGGGTACTGGAAACACCATATATTTT. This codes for CASSYQGGTGNTIYF.

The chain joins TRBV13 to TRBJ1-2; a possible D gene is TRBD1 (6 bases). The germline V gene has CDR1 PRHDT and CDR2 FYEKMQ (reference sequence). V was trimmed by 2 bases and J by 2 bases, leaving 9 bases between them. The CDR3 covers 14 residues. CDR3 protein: CASSLNTGNYGYTF. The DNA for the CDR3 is TGTGCCAGCAGCTTAAATACAGGGAACTATGGCTACACCTTC.

The CDR3 sequence: CASSPRFQEYSNQPQHF. The CDR3 nucleotides read TGCGCCAGCAGTCCAAGATTTCAGGAATATAGCAATCAGCCCCAGCATTTT. This chain joins TRBV4-1 and TRBJ1-5; no clear D gene. Per the germline V gene, CDR1 is MGHRA and CDR2 is YSYEKL. Trimming shortened V by 6 bases and J by 0 bases, and 18 bases separated the two germline ends. This CDR3 has 17 amino acids.